This T cell receptor (beta chain) was profiled in a study of T cell responses to AZD1222 COVID-19 vaccine. Overall study results and limits: The donor group comprised mostly white British people and more females; the analysis possibly underestimated clonal diversity.

This clone was seen a few times. The antigen is undetermined. Unmatched junction bases numbered 11, after V lost 0 bases and J lost 7 bases. The germline V gene has CDR1 ENHRY and CDR2 SYGVKD. This CDR3 has 18 amino acids. Produced via immunoSEQ multiplex PCR; TCRdb's table is partial and in-frame only. The sample lists approximately 160,000 clones, about 87% occurring once. The chain combines TRBV10-3 with TRBJ1-4; 10 bases map to TRBD1. The material was peripheral blood, obtained on day 0 of MenACWY control vaccination. This sequence originates from an adult in good health. Here the CDR3 reads CAISESPRDRGYGEKLFF. The CDR3 DNA follows: TGTGCCATCAGTGAGTCCCCCAGGGACAGGGGATACGGTGAAAAACTGTTTTTT.